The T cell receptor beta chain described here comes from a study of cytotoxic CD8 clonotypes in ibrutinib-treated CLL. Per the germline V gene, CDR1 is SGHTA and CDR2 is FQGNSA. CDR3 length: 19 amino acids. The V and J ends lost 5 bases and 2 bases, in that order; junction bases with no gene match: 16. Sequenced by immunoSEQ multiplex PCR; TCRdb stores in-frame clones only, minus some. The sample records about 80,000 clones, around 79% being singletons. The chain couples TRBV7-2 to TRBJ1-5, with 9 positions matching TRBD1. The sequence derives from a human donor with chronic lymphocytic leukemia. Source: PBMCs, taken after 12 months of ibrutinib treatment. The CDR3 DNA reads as TGTGCCAGCAGCCGCCAACCGGGACAGGGCGTAGGAGGCAATCAGCCCCAGCATTTT. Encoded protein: CASSRQPGQGVGGNQPQHF.